This T cell receptor (beta chain) emerged from a study of blood T cell repertoires in COVID-19. CDR3 length: 13 amino acids. V lost 4 bases and J 11 bases, leaving 15 bases between the germline ends. Germline V gene lookup returns CDR1 KGHSH and CDR2 LQKENI. Profiled with immunoSEQ multiplex PCR; TCRdb holds only in-frame clones, not every one. The sample carries around 300,000 clones, approximately 81% recorded once. This clone was detected only once. The chain combines TRBV18 with TRBJ1-5; D call uncertain. The sequenced material came from PBMCs or T cells enriched from blood (not recorded which). The clonotype was recovered from a woman aged 45 to 65 who had recovered from COVID-19. CDR3 loop: CASSLGGSGAQHF. The CDR3 region has the DNA TGTGCCAGCTCACTCGGCGGTTCGGGAGCCCAGCATTTT.